Below, one T cell receptor (beta chain) is given with its context. This sample is part of a study of blood T cell repertoires in COVID-19. TCRdb keeps only in-frame clones here, not all; method: immunoSEQ multiplex PCR. The data contain 80,000 to 100,000 clones, approximately 80% of them singletons. The ends were cut back, 3 bases at V and 5 bases at J, with 6 bases in the middle. This CDR3 has 12 amino acids. Germline V CDR1 and CDR2: KGHDR, SFDVKD. The sample was peripheral blood. The origin of this receptor is a man in his 70s with active or convalescent COVID-19. This chain links TRBV24-1 with TRBJ1-2; D call uncertain. For the CDR3, the DNA is TGTGCCACCAGTGATGACGGGTATGGCTACACCTTC. Its translation is CATSDDGYGYTF.